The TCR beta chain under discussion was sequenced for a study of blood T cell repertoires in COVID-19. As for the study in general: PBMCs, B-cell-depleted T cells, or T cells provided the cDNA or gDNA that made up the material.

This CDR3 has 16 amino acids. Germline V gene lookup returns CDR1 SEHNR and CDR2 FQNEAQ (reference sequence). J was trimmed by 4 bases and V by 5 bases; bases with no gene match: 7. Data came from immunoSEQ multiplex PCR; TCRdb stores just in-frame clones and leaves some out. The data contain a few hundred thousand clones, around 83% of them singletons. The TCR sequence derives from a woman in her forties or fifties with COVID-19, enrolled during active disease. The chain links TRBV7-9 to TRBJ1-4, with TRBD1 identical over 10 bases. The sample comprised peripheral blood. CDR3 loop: CASSQGQGMGNEKLFF. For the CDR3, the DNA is TGTGCCAGCAGCCAGGGACAGGGGATGGGTAATGAAAAACTGTTTTTT.